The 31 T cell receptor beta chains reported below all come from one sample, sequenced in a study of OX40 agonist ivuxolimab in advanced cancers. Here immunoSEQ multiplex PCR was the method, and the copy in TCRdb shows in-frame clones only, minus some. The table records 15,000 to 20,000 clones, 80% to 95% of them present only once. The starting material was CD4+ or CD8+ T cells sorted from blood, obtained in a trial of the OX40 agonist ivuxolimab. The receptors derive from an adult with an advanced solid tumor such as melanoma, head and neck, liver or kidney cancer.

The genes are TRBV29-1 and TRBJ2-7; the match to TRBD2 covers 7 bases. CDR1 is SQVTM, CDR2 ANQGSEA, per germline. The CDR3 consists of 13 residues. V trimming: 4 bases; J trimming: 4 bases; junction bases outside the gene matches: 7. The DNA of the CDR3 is TGCAGCGTTGTAGGACTAGTAGGGTACGAGCAGTACTTC. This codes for CSVVGLVGYEQYF.

CDR3 protein: CSVRTGGETEAFF. In nucleotides, the CDR3 is TGCAGCGTGCGGACAGGGGGGGAAACTGAAGCTTTCTTT. The gene calls are TRBV29-1 and TRBJ1-1; TRBD1 aligns across 10 bases. The germline V gene has CDR1 SQVTM and CDR2 ANQGSEA. The trim removed 6 bases at V and 5 bases at J, leaving 6 bases unmatched. The CDR3 is 13 residues long. Based on the CDR3 plus reference TRBV29-1 and TRBJ1-1, the full variable domain is SAVISQKPSRDICQRGTSLTIQCQVDSQVTMMFWYRQQPGQSLTLIATANQGSEATYESGFVIDKFPISRPNLTFSTLTVSNMSPEDSSIYLCSVRTGGETEAFFGQGTRLTVV.

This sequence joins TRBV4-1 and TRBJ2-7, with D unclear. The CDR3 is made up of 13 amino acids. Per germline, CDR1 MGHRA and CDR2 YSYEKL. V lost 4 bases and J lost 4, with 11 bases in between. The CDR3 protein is CASSRAGPYEQYF. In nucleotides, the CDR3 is TGCGCCAGCAGCCGGGCCGGACCTTACGAGCAGTACTTC.

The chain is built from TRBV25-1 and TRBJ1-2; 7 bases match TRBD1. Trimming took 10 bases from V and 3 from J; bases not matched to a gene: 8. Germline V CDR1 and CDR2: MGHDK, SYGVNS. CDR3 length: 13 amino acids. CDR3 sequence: CAINKGGDYGYTF. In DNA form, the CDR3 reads TGTGCCATCAATAAAGGGGGCGACTATGGCTACACCTTC.

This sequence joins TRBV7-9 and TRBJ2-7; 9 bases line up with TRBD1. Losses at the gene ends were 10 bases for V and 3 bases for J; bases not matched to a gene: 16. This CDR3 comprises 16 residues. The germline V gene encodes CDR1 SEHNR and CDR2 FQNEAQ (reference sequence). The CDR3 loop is CATDQDPDRGDYEQYF. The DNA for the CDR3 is TGTGCCACAGACCAAGATCCCGACAGGGGGGACTACGAGCAGTACTTC.

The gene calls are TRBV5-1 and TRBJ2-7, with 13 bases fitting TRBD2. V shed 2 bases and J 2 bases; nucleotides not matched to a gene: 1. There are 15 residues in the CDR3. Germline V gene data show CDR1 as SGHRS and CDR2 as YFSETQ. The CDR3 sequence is CASSFGTSGAYEQYF. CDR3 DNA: TGCGCCAGCAGCTTCGGGACTAGCGGGGCCTACGAGCAGTACTTC.

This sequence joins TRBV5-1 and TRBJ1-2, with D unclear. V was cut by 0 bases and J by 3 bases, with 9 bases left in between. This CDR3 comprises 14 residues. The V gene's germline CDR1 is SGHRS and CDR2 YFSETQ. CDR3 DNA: TGCGCCAGCAGCTTGGCCCCGACCGACTATGGCTACACCTTC. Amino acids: CASSLAPTDYGYTF.

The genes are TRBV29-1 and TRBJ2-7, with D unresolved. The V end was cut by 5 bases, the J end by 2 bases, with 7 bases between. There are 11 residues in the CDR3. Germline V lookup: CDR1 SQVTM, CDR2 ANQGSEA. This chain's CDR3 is CSVNTAYEQYF. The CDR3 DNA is TGCAGCGTTAATACTGCCTACGAGCAGTACTTC.

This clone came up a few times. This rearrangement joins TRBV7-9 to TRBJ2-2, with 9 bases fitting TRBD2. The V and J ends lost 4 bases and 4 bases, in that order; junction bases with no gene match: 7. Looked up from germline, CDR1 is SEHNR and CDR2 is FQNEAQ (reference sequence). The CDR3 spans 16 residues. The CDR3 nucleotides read TGTGCCAGCAGCTCCGCGGGGGGGCCCGCCACCGGGGAGCTGTTTTTT. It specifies CASSSAGGPATGELFF.

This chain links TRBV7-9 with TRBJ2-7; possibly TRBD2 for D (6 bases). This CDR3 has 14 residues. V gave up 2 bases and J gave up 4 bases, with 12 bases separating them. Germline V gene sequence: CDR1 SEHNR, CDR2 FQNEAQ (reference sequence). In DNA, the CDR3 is TGTGCCAGCAGCTTAAAGACGGGGAGGTACGAGCAGTACTTC. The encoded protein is CASSLKTGRYEQYF.

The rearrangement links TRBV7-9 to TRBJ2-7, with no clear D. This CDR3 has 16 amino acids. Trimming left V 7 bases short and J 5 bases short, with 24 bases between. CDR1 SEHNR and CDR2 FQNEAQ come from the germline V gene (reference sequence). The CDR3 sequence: CASINGDQPRRDEQYF. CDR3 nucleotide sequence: TGTGCCAGCATCAATGGGGATCAGCCCCGTAGGGACGAGCAGTACTTC.

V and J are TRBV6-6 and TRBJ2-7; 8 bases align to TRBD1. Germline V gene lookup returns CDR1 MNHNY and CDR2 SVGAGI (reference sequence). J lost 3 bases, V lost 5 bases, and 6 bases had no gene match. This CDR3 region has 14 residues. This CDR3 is CASSTPDRVYEQYF. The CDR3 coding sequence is TGTGCCAGCAGTACTCCGGACAGGGTCTACGAGCAGTACTTC.

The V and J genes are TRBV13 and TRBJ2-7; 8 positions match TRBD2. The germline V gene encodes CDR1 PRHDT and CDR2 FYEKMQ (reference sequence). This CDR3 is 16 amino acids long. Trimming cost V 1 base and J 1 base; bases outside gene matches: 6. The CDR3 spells CASSLVHQRESYEQYF. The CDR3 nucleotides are TGTGCCAGCAGCTTAGTTCACCAGCGGGAGTCCTACGAGCAGTACTTC.

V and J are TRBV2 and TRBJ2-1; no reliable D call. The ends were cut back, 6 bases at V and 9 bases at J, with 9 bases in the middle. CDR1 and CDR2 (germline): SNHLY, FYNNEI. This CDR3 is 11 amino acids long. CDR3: CASRPQPEQFF. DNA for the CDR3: TGTGCCAGCAGGCCCCAGCCTGAGCAGTTCTTC.

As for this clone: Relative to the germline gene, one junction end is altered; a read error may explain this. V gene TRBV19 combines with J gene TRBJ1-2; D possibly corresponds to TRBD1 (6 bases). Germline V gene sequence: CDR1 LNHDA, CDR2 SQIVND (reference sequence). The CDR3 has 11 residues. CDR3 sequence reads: CASGANYGYTF. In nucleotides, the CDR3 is TGCGCTTCGGGGGCGAACTATGGCTACACCTTC.

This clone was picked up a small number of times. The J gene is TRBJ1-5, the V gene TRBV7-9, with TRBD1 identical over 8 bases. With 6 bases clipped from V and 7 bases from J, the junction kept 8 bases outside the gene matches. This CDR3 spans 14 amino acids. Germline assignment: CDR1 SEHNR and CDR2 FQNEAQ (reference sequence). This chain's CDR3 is CASRGQGAKQPQHF. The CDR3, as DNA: TGTGCCAGCAGGGGGCAGGGGGCTAAGCAGCCCCAGCATTTT.

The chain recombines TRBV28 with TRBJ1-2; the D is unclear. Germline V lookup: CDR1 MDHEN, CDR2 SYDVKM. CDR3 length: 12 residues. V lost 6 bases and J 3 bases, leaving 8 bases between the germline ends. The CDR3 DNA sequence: TGTGCCAGCAGCGGCGGGGACTATGGCTACACCTTC. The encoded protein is CASSGGDYGYTF.

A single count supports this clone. The CDR3 bases are TGTGCCAGCAGCTTCCAGGGGAATCCCTACGAGCAGTACTTC. It encodes CASSFQGNPYEQYF. This chain uses TRBV7-6 with TRBJ2-7, with D perhaps matching TRBD1 (6 bases). CDR3 length: 14 residues. The V and J ends lost 3 bases and 2 bases respectively, with 11 bases between them. CDR1 is SGHVS, CDR2 FNYEAQ, per germline.

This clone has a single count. CDR3 nucleotide sequence: TGTGCCAGCAGGGAGGGGTTAATAACTGAAGCTTTCTTT. Its translation: CASREGLITEAFF. The chain joins TRBV5-6 to TRBJ1-1; D might be TRBD1 (5 bases). This CDR3 region has 13 residues. The germline V and J ends were trimmed by 5 bases and 5 bases, with 13 bases remaining between them. The germline gives CDR1 SGHDT, CDR2 YYEEEE.

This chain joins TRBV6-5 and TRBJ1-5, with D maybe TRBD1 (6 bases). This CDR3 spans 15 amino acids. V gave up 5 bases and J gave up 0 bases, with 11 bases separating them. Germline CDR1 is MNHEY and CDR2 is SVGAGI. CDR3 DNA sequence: TGTGCCAGCAGTCCGGACAGCTATAGCAATCAGCCCCAGCATTTT. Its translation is CASSPDSYSNQPQHF.

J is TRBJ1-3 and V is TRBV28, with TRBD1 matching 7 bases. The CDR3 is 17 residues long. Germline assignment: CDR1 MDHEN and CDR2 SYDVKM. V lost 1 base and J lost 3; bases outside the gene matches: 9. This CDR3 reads CASSLYLEGASGNTIYF. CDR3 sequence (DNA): TGTGCCAGCAGTTTATATCTCGAGGGGGCGAGTGGAAACACCATATATTTT.

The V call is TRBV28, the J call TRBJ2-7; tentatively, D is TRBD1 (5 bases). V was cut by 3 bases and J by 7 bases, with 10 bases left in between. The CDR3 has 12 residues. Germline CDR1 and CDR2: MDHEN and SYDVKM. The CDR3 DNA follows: TGTGCCAGCAGTTTGAAAGGGGTGGAGCAGTACTTC. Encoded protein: CASSLKGVEQYF.

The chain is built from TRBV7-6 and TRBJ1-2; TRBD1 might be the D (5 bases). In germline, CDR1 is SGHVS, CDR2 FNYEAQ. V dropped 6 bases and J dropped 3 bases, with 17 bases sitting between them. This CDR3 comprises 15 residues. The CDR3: CASSPFRDSHYGYTF. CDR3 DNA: TGTGCCAGCAGTCCCTTCCGGGACTCCCACTATGGCTACACCTTC.

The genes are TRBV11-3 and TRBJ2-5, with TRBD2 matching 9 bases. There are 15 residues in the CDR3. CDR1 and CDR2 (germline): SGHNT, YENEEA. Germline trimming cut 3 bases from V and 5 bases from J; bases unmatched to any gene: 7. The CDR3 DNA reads TGTGCCAGCAGCTTTCCTATAGCGGGGGACGAGACCCAGTACTTC. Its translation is CASSFPIAGDETQYF. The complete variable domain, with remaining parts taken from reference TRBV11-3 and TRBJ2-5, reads EAGVVQSPRYKIIEKKQPVAFWCNPISGHNTLYWYLQNLGQGPELLIRYENEEAVDDSQLPKDRFSAERLKGVDSTLKIQPAELGDSAVYLCASSFPIAGDETQYFGPGTRLLVL.

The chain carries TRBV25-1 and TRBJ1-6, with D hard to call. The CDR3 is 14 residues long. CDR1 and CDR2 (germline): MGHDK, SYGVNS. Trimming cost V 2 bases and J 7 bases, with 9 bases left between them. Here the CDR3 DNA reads TGTGCCAGCAGTGAAAACTTCTACAATTCACCCCTCCACTTT. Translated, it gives CASSENFYNSPLHF.

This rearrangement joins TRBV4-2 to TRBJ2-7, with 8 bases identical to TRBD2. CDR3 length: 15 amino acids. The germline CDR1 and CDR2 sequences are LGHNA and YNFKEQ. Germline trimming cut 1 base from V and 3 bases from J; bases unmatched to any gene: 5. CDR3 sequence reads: CASSQGMAGGYEQYF. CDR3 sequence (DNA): TGTGCCAGCAGCCAAGGGATGGCGGGGGGCTACGAGCAGTACTTC.

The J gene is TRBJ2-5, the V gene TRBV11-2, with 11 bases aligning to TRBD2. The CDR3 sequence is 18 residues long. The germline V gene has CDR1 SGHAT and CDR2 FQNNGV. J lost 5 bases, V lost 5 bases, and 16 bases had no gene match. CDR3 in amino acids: CASSLGIAGGPFKETQYF. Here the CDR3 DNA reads TGTGCCAGCAGCCTAGGAATAGCGGGGGGGCCTTTTAAGGAGACCCAGTACTTC.

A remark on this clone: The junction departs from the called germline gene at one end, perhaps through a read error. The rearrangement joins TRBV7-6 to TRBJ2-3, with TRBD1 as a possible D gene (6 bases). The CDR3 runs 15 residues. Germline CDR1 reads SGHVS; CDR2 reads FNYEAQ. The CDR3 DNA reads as TGTGCCGGCAGCTACGGACAGATTGTCCCAGATACGCAGTATTTT. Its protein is CAGSYGQIVPDTQYF.

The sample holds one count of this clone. The CDR3 sequence: CASNRADQPQHF. CDR3 in DNA: TGCGCCAGCAACAGGGCCGATCAGCCCCAGCATTTT. The chain has TRBV10-1 and TRBJ1-5; tentatively, D is TRBD1 (6 bases). CDR1 and CDR2 (germline): WNHNN, SYGVQD (reference sequence). V lost 7 bases to trimming and J lost 5 bases, with 9 bases between them. The CDR3 length is 12 residues.

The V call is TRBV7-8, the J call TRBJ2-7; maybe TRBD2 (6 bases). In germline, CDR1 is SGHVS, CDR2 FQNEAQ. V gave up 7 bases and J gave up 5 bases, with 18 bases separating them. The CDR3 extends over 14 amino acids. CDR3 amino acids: CASTGTSIPHEQYF. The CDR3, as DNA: TGTGCCAGCACCGGCACTAGCATCCCCCACGAGCAGTACTTC.

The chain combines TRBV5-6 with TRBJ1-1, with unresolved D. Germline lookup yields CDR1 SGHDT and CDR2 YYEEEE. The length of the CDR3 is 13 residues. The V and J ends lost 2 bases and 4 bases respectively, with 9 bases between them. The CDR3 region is CASSFGSGTEAFF. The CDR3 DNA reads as TGTGCCAGCAGCTTTGGGAGCGGCACTGAAGCTTTCTTT.